The 30 T cell receptor beta chains presented below share a single source sample, sequenced in a study of blood T cell repertoires in COVID-19. Here immunoSEQ multiplex PCR was the method, and the copy in TCRdb shows in-frame clones only, minus some. The profile shows fewer than 250,000 clones, about 86% of them singletons. Sequencing was carried out using PBMCs or T cells enriched from blood (not recorded which). Source of these receptors: a woman aged 35 to 49 in a cohort exposed to, infected with or recovered from COVID-19 (not recorded which).

This clone was recorded only once. This sequence joins TRBV30 and TRBJ1-5, with no clear D. The V and J ends lost 2 bases and 7 bases respectively, with 12 bases between them. CDR1 and CDR2 from the germline V gene are GTSNPN and SVGIG (reference sequence). This CDR3 has 13 amino acids. The CDR3 DNA follows: TGTGCCTGGAGTCACGGACCGGGACAGCCCCAGCATTTT. This gives the protein CAWSHGPGQPQHF.

The chain links TRBV29-1 to TRBJ1-1, with D unclear. The CDR3 is 12 amino acids. V shed 4 bases and J shed 0 bases, with 6 bases lying between them. Germline CDR1 and CDR2: SQVTM and ANQGSEA. The CDR3 nucleotides read TGCAGCGTTGTCTCCGTGAACACTGAAGCTTTCTTT. It codes for CSVVSVNTEAFF.

The chain is built from TRBV4-1 and TRBJ1-1, with D possibly matching TRBD1 (5 bases). The length of the CDR3 is 14 residues. V was pared by 5 bases and J by 8 bases, with 18 bases between. Per germline, CDR1 MGHRA and CDR2 YSYEKL. The CDR3 region is CASSNRGGNGEAFF. DNA of the CDR3: TGCGCCAGCAGCAATAGGGGAGGGAACGGAGAAGCTTTCTTT.

The CDR3 sequence: CASSLEPGGWTEAFF. The CDR3, as DNA: TGTGCCAGCAGCTTAGAACCAGGGGGCTGGACTGAAGCTTTCTTT. The V and J genes are TRBV7-6 and TRBJ1-1; 8 bases map to TRBD1. Trimming cost V 1 base and J 5 bases; bases outside gene matches: 6. Germline-derived CDR1 and CDR2 are SGHVS and FNYEAQ. This CDR3 is built from 15 residues. Together with reference TRBV7-6 and TRBJ1-1, the CDR3 gives the full variable domain: GAGVSQSPRYKVTKRGQDVALRCDPISGHVSLYWYRQALGQGPEFLTYFNYEAQQDKSGLPNDRFSAERPEGSISTLTIQRTEQRDSAMYRCASSLEPGGWTEAFFGQGTRLTVV.

V usage is TRBV4-1 and J usage is TRBJ1-6; tentative D call: TRBD1 (5 bases). This CDR3 comprises 15 residues. The V end lost 0 bases, the J end lost 11 bases, and 14 bases lay between the germline ends. From germline, CDR1 is MGHRA and CDR2 YSYEKL. Here the CDR3 reads CASSQDGAGNPPLHF. The DNA of the CDR3 is TGCGCCAGCAGCCAAGATGGGGCAGGGAATCCACCCCTCCACTTT.

The CDR3 spells CASSQGNDRAIYGYTF. CDR3 sequence (DNA): TGCGCCAGCAGCCAAGGAAACGACAGGGCCATCTATGGCTACACCTTC. The chain employs TRBV4-1 and TRBJ1-2; 7 bases line up with TRBD1. J lost 4 bases, V lost 1 base, and 9 bases had no gene match. Germline CDR1 MGHRA, CDR2 YSYEKL. This CDR3 comprises 16 residues.

CDR3: CASSHTQGTFSYEQYF. CDR3 coding DNA: TGCGCCAGCAGCCACACCCAGGGGACCTTCTCCTACGAGCAGTACTTC. V is TRBV4-1 and J is TRBJ2-7; D is perhaps TRBD1 (6 bases). This CDR3 has 16 residues. Germline CDR1 and CDR2: MGHRA and YSYEKL. V was cut by 3 bases and J by 0 bases, with 15 bases left in between.

The chain carries TRBV29-1 and TRBJ1-2; 8 bases fit TRBD1. This CDR3 spans 14 amino acids. Germline loops: CDR1 SQVTM, CDR2 ANQGSEA. The V and J ends lost 6 bases and 8 bases, in that order; junction bases with no gene match: 14. As DNA, the CDR3 is TGCAGCGTCGCCGACAGGGGAAGAACGGGGGGCTACACCTTC. It specifies CSVADRGRTGGYTF.

V is TRBV7-9 and J is TRBJ1-1; D unresolved. Germline loops: CDR1 SEHNR, CDR2 FQNEAQ (reference sequence). Trimming took off 2 bases at V and 3 bases at J, with 13 bases between the two ends. CDR3 length: 15 amino acids. The CDR3 reads CASSLSLSPDTEAFF. The CDR3 DNA reads as TGTGCCAGCAGCTTATCACTGTCCCCGGACACTGAAGCTTTCTTT. The whole variable domain, filled in from reference TRBV7-9 and TRBJ1-1, reads DTGVSQNPRHKITKRGQNVTFRCDPISEHNRLYWYRQTLGQGPEFLTYFQNEAQLEKSRLLSDRFSAERPKGSFSTLEIQRTEQGDSAMYLCASSLSLSPDTEAFFGQGTRLTVV.

V is TRBV23-1 and J is TRBJ1-4; no definite D call. TRBV23-1 is noted as an ORF with a role that remains uncertain. Trimming cost V 2 bases and J 4 bases, with 17 bases left between them. This CDR3 is built from 17 residues. Here the CDR3 reads CASSQRVARPHNEKLFF. The CDR3 DNA reads as TGCGCCAGCAGTCAACGGGTCGCCCGACCGCATAATGAAAAACTGTTTTTT.

This chain connects TRBV19 to TRBJ2-7; the match to TRBD1 covers 7 bases. The CDR3 consists of 13 residues. The V gene's germline CDR1 is LNHDA and CDR2 SQIVND (reference sequence). J gave up 6 bases and V 5 bases, and 7 bases lay outside the gene matches. The CDR3 reads CASSARQGPEQYF. The CDR3 region has the DNA TGTGCCAGTAGTGCCCGACAGGGCCCCGAGCAGTACTTC.

CDR3: CASSIILAEGNEQFF. As DNA, the CDR3 is TGTGCCAGTAGTATTATTCTAGCGGAGGGAAATGAGCAGTTCTTC. The V call is TRBV19, the J call TRBJ2-1; 7 bases match TRBD2. V trimming: 3 bases; J trimming: 7 bases; junction bases outside the gene matches: 9. This CDR3 is built from 15 residues. From germline, CDR1 is LNHDA and CDR2 SQIVND (reference sequence).

In the case of this clone: The junction departs from germline at one end; a sequencing error may be responsible. The gene calls are TRBV24-1 and TRBJ2-7; TRBD1 matches 9 bases. CDR1 is KGHDR and CDR2 is SFDVKD in the germline V gene. The CDR3 loop spans 10 amino acids. The CDR3 DNA sequence: TGTGCCACCAGTAGGACAGGGGCTTTGTTC. This translates into CATSRTGALF.

This clone was seen once. V gene TRBV9 combines with J gene TRBJ1-2; no firm D call. V shed 3 bases and J shed 4 bases, with 13 bases lying between them. Germline V lookup: CDR1 SGDLS, CDR2 YYNGEE. The CDR3 has 14 amino acids. The CDR3 region has the DNA TGTGCCAGCAGCGCGGAGCGATCTCTCTATGGCTACACCTTC. Translating gives CASSAERSLYGYTF.

The chain employs TRBV11-3 and TRBJ2-1; 11 bases line up with TRBD2. CDR1 and CDR2 from the germline V gene are SGHNT and YENEEA. The CDR3 totals 14 residues. The V and J ends lost 4 bases and 6 bases, in that order; junction bases with no gene match: 2. This CDR3 reads CASSSLAGVNEQFF. As DNA, the CDR3 is TGTGCCAGCAGCTCACTAGCGGGGGTCAATGAGCAGTTCTTC.

The chain is built from TRBV19 and TRBJ1-1, with 7 bases that match TRBD1. J was trimmed by 4 bases and V by 6 bases; bases with no gene match: 5. This CDR3 is 13 amino acids long. Germline CDR1 is LNHDA and CDR2 is SQIVND (reference sequence). This chain's CDR3 is CASSPGGSTEAFF. The CDR3 DNA is TGTGCCAGTAGCCCAGGGGGGTCCACTGAAGCTTTCTTT.

This CDR3 is CAWRNTAELFF. The CDR3 DNA sequence: TGTGCCTGGAGGAACACGGCGGAACTGTTTTTT. The rearrangement links TRBV30 to TRBJ1-4; D not certain. The CDR3 length is 11 residues. Between the trimmed V and J ends, which lost 3 bases and 12 bases, there was a span of 11 bases. Germline CDR1 reads GTSNPN; CDR2 reads SVGIG (reference sequence).

This chain links TRBV11-3 with TRBJ1-3, with D hard to call. This CDR3 has 17 residues. Germline-derived CDR1 and CDR2 are SGHNT and YENEEA. V was cut by 0 bases and J by 0 bases, with 12 bases left in between. DNA of the CDR3: TGTGCCAGCAGCTTAGATCTTACAGCCAGCTCTGGAAACACCATATATTTT. It yields the protein CASSLDLTASSGNTIYF.

The chain has TRBV28 and TRBJ2-1; D not resolved. Trimming removed 10 bases from V and 9 bases from J, with 19 bases in between. The CDR3 extends over 13 amino acids. The V gene's germline CDR1 is MDHEN and CDR2 SYDVKM. CDR3 sequence reads: CATGGQSAPEQFF. The CDR3, as DNA: TGTGCCACCGGCGGCCAGAGCGCACCTGAGCAGTTCTTC.

The chain is built from TRBV4-3 and TRBJ2-3, with a tentative D call TRBD2 (7 bases). This CDR3 region has 17 residues. Germline V gives CDR1 LGHNA, CDR2 YSLEER. Trimming took 0 bases from V and 6 from J, leaving 19 bases between them. CDR3 in amino acids: CASSQDLRAGALDTQYF. The CDR3 DNA is TGCGCCAGCAGCCAAGATCTTCGGGCGGGGGCCCTGGATACGCAGTATTTT.

The rearrangement uses TRBV6-5 and TRBJ1-5, with 9 positions matching TRBD1. V trimming: 6 bases; J trimming: 3 bases; junction bases outside the gene matches: 6. CDR3 size: 15 residues. From germline, CDR1 is MNHEY and CDR2 SVGAGI. CDR3 sequence reads: CASRSTGGDNQPQHF. The CDR3 DNA reads as TGTGCCAGCAGGTCGACAGGGGGAGACAATCAGCCCCAGCATTTT.

The V gene is TRBV5-1, the J gene TRBJ2-2, with TRBD2 matching 10 bases. Germline V gene sequence: CDR1 SGHRS, CDR2 YFSETQ. The CDR3 totals 16 residues. The V segment lost 3 bases and the J segment 5 bases; nucleotides outside the gene matches: 7. CDR3 bases: TGCGCCAGCAGCTCCAGTCTAGCGGGAGAAACCGGGGAGCTGTTTTTT. This translates into CASSSSLAGETGELFF. The whole variable domain, remainder taken from reference TRBV5-1 and TRBJ2-2, is KAGVTQTPRYLIKTRGQQVTLSCSPISGHRSVSWYQQTPGQGLQFLFEYFSETQRNKGNFPGRFSGRQFSNSRSEMNVSTLELGDSALYLCASSSSLAGETGELFFGEGSRLTVL.

The genes are TRBV5-1 and TRBJ2-2, with D possibly TRBD2 on 5 matching bases. Per the germline V gene, CDR1 is SGHRS and CDR2 is YFSETQ. The CDR3 loop spans 15 amino acids. Trimming left V 5 bases short and J 6 bases short, with 17 bases between. CDR3: CASSSGKAGSGELFF. The CDR3 DNA sequence: TGCGCCAGCAGTTCAGGAAAGGCGGGCTCCGGGGAGCTGTTTTTT.

The V and J genes are TRBV3-1 (or the pseudogene TRBV3-2) and TRBJ1-2; D not certain. Trimming shortened V by 4 bases and J by 5 bases, and 20 bases separated the two germline ends. In germline, CDR1 is LGHDT, CDR2 YNNKEL (reference sequence). The CDR3 is made up of 16 amino acids. The DNA for the CDR3 is TGTGCCAGCAGCCTCAGCATTGGTACAGAACCTTATGGCTACACCTTC. Translation: CASSLSIGTEPYGYTF.

The rearrangement links TRBV5-1 to TRBJ1-1, with 8 bases matching TRBD1. The trim removed 1 base at V and 4 bases at J, leaving 3 bases unmatched. The CDR3 covers 14 residues. Germline CDR1 is SGHRS and CDR2 is YFSETQ. Here the CDR3 DNA reads TGCGCCAGCAGCTTGAACAGGGGGTTCACTGAAGCTTTCTTT. Translating gives CASSLNRGFTEAFF.

The chain joins TRBV6-5 to TRBJ2-1, with TRBD2 identical over 9 bases. Trimming at V came to 4 bases and at J to 4 bases, leaving 2 bases not matched to a gene. Per the germline V gene, CDR1 is MNHEY and CDR2 is SVGAGI. There are 14 residues in the CDR3. Here the CDR3 DNA reads TGTGCCAGCAGTTCTAGCGGGGAGTACAATGAGCAGTTCTTC. The encoded protein is CASSSSGEYNEQFF.

This chain joins TRBV5-5 and TRBJ1-4, with D tentatively TRBD1 (5 bases). V lost 4 bases and J lost 4, with 17 bases in between. The CDR3 covers 16 residues. Germline V gene lookup returns CDR1 SGHKS and CDR2 YYEKEE (reference sequence). CDR3 DNA sequence: TGTGCCAGCAGCCCTAGCACGGGGGGTCTTAATGAAAAACTGTTTTTT. Translation gives CASSPSTGGLNEKLFF.

V gene TRBV5-8 combines with J gene TRBJ2-5; 7 bases line up with TRBD2. CDR1 SGHTS and CDR2 YDEGEE come from the germline V gene. The CDR3 is made up of 14 amino acids. J lost 2 bases, V lost 5 bases, and 6 bases had no gene match. The DNA of the CDR3 is TGTGCCAGCAGGAACCGGGACTATCAAGAGACCCAGTACTTC. This gives the protein CASRNRDYQETQYF.

The chain links TRBV7-9 to TRBJ2-5; 7 bases agree with TRBD1. V lost 5 bases to trimming and J lost 5 bases; unmatched junction nucleotides: 5. Looked up from germline, CDR1 is SEHNR and CDR2 is FQNEAQ (reference sequence). The CDR3 is 13 residues long. DNA for the CDR3: TGTGCCAGCAGCCCACAGGGGATGGAGACCCAGTACTTC. Protein sequence: CASSPQGMETQYF. The whole variable domain, remainder taken from reference TRBV7-9 and TRBJ2-5, is DTGVSQNPRHKITKRGQNVTFRCDPISEHNRLYWYRQTLGQGPEFLTYFQNEAQLEKSRLLSDRFSAERPKGSFSTLEIQRTEQGDSAMYLCASSPQGMETQYFGPGTRLLVL.

J is TRBJ1-2 and V is TRBV14, with 8 bases fitting TRBD1. With V trimmed by 1 base and J by 0 bases, 4 bases remained unmatched. The CDR3 runs 16 residues. CDR1 and CDR2 (germline): SGHDN, FVKESK. CDR3 residues: CASSQGRQGTNYGYTF. The CDR3, as DNA: TGTGCCAGCAGCCAAGGAAGACAGGGGACTAACTATGGCTACACCTTC.